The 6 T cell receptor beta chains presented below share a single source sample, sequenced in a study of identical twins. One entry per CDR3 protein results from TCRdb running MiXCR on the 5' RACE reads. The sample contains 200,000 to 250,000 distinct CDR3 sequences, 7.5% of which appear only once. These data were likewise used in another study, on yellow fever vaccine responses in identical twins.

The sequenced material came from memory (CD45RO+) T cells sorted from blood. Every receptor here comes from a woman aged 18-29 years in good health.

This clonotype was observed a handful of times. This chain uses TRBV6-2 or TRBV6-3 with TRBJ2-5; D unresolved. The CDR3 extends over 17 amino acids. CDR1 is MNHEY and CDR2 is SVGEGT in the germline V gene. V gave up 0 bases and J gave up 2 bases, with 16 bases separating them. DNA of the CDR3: TGTGCCAGCAGTTACTCTCTGGGTACATTGGGGCAAGAGACCCAGTACTTC. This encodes CASSYSLGTLGQETQYF.

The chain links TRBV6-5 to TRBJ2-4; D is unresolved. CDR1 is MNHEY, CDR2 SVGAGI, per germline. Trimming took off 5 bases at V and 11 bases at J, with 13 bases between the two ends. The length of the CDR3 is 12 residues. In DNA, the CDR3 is TGTGCCAGCAGTACTACCGGGTCCCTTCAGTACTTC. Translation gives CASSTTGSLQYF.

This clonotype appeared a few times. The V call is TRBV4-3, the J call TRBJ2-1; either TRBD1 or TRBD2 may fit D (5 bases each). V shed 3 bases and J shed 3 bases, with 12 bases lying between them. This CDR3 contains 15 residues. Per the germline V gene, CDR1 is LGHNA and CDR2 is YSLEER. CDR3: CASSHSTDYYNEQFF. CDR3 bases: TGCGCCAGCAGCCATTCGACAGACTACTACAATGAGCAGTTCTTC.

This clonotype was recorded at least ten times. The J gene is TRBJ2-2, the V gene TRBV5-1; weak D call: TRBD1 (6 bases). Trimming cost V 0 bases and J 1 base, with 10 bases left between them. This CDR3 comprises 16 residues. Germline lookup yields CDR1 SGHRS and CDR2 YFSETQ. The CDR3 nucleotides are TGCGCCAGCAGCTTGGGTCCGGGACAGAACACCGGGGAGCTGTTTTTT. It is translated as CASSLGPGQNTGELFF.

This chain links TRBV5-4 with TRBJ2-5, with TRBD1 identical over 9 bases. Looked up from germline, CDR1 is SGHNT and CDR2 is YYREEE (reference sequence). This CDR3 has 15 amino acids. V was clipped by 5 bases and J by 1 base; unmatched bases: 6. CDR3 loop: CASSPEGQGQETQYF. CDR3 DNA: TGTGCCAGCAGTCCAGAGGGACAGGGCCAAGAGACCCAGTACTTC.

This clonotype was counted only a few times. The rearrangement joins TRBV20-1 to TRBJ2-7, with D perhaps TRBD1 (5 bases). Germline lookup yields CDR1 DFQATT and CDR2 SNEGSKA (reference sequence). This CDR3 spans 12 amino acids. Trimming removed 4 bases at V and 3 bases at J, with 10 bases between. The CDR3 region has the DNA TGCAGTGCTATCAGGGATGGCTACGAGCAGTACTTC. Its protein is CSAIRDGYEQYF.